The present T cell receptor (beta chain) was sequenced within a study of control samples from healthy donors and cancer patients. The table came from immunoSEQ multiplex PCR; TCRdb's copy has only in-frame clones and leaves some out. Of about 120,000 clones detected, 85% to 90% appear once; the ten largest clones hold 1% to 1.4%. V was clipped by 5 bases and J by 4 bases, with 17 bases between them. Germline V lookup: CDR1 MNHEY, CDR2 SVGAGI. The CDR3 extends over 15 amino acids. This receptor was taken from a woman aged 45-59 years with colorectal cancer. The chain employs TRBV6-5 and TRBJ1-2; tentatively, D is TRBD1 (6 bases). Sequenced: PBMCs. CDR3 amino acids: CASSRGQRWSYGYTF. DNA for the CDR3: TGTGCCAGCAGTAGAGGACAGAGGTGGAGCTATGGCTACACCTTC.